This T cell receptor beta chain was observed in a study of CD8 T cells in Susac syndrome. Random hexamers served to reverse transcribe roughly 0.45 to 1 ug RNA. TCRdb reprocessed the immunoSEQ multiplex PCR reads with MiXCR, giving one entry per CDR3 protein. Of approximately 150,000 distinct CDR3 sequences in the sample, approximately 93% were seen once. Per the germline V gene, CDR1 is KGHDR and CDR2 is SFDVKD. The CDR3 is 16 amino acids. The J segment lost 7 bases and the V segment lost 6 bases, leaving 12 bases of the junction unmatched. The chain couples TRBV24-1 to TRBJ1-4, with 8 bases that match TRBD1. The TCR originated in a human donor with multiple sclerosis. Material for sequencing was CD4+ T cells from PBMCs. CDR3 bases: TGTGCCACCAGTCAACCCACAGGGGGTTCCAGTGAAAAACTGTTTTTT. Translated, it gives CATSQPTGGSSEKLFF.